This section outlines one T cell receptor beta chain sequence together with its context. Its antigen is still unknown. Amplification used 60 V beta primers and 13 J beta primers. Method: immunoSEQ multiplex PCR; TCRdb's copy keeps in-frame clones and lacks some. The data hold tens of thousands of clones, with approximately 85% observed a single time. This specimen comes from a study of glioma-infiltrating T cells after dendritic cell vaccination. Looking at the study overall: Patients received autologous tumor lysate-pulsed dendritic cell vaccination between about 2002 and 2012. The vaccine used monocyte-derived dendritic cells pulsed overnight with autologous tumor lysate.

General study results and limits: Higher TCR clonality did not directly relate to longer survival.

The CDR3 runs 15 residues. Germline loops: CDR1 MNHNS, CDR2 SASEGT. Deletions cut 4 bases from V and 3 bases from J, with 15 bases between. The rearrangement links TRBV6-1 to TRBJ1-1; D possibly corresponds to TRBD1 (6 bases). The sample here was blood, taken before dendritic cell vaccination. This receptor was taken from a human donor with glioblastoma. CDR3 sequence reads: CASSGEGHRYTEAFF. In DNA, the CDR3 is TGTGCCAGCAGTGGTGAGGGACACCGGTACACTGAAGCTTTCTTT.